The rows below give T cell receptor beta chains drawn from one sample of a study of T cells in Graves' hyperthyroidism and ophthalmopathy. From the multiplex PCR reads, TCRdb called clonotypes with MiXCR, one entry per CDR3 protein. The sample has 450,000 to 650,000 distinct CDR3 sequences; 13% to 15% are singletons. The sequencing sample was made of blood. The origin of the receptors is a woman aged 18-29 years with Graves' ophthalmopathy. The CDR3 runs from the conserved cysteine through the conserved F or W. Each record gives: J gene, V gene, clone size, D gene, CDR3 protein, CDR3 DNA. D genes are given only for firm matches. The size of a clone is reported for some rows only, either as once, few or many, or as a class for expanded clones.

>TRBJ1-1|TRBV6-2/TRBV6-3|many|NA
CASSLTGRRTEAFF
TGTGCCAGCAGTCTCACAGGGCGACGAACTGAAGCTTTCTTT
>TRBJ1-2|TRBV4-2|NA|NA
CASSQDRSLARGYTF
TGTGCCAGCAGCCAAGATCGGTCCCTCGCCCGAGGCTACACCTTC
>TRBJ2-3|TRBV7-9|many|TRBD1
CASSSSDRGGTDTQYF
TGTGCCAGCAGCTCATCAGACAGGGGTGGGACAGATACGCAGTATTTT
>TRBJ2-3|TRBV7-9|many|NA
CASSLTRGYTDTQYF
TGTGCCAGCAGCTTAACGCGAGGGTACACAGATACGCAGTATTTT
>TRBJ1-4|TRBV4-1|many|NA
CASSQLIGRELFF
TGCGCCAGCAGCCAATTAATTGGCCGGGAACTGTTTTTT
>TRBJ2-5|TRBV5-1|few|NA
CASSWRETQYF
TGCGCCAGCAGCTGGAGAGAGACCCAGTACTTC
>TRBJ2-1|TRBV29-1|many|TRBD2
CSVAAGKSSYNEQFF
TGCAGCGTAGCAGCGGGGAAAAGCTCCTACAATGAGCAGTTCTTC
>TRBJ2-3|TRBV5-6|many|TRBD2
CASSSGLAVTTDTQYF
TGTGCCAGCAGTTCGGGACTAGCGGTTACCACAGATACGCAGTATTTT
>TRBJ1-4|TRBV7-8|NA|TRBD1
CTSSTPDRAWEKLFF
TGTACCAGCAGCACCCCGGACAGGGCTTGGGAAAAACTGTTTTTT
>TRBJ2-1|TRBV2|many|TRBD1
CASSDSMDRGIGEQFF
TGTGCCAGCAGTGATTCTATGGACAGGGGAATAGGTGAGCAGTTCTTC
>TRBJ2-3|TRBV6-2/TRBV6-3|few|TRBD1
CASSGGGTGGTDTQYF
TGTGCCAGCAGCGGGGGAGGGACAGGGGGCACAGATACGCAGTATTTT
>TRBJ2-1|TRBV6-1|many|TRBD2
CASSPSGRAKGNEQFF
TGTGCCAGCAGTCCTAGCGGGAGGGCCAAAGGCAATGAGCAGTTCTTC
>TRBJ2-7|TRBV28|many|TRBD2
CASSYPPRATSGRINVDGEQYF
TGTGCCAGCAGTTACCCACCACGGGCGACTAGCGGGAGAATTAATGTCGACGGAGAGCAGTACTTC
>TRBJ1-5|TRBV3-1|few|NA
CASSQDLGVGNQPQHF
TGTGCCAGCAGCCAAGATCTCGGGGTGGGCAATCAGCCCCAGCATTTT
>TRBJ2-1|TRBV6-1|NA|TRBD2
CASRAASGRAAGYNEQFF
TGTGCCAGCAGGGCGGCTAGCGGGAGGGCCGCTGGTTACAATGAGCAGTTCTTC
>TRBJ2-7|TRBV20-1|many|NA
CSAPGASSYEQYF
TGCAGTGCCCCCGGGGCGAGCTCCTACGAGCAGTACTTC
>TRBJ1-6|TRBV4-1|NA|NA
CASSQGSGRYNSPLHF
TGCGCCAGCAGCCAAGGATCCGGACGGTATAATTCACCCCTCCACTTT
>TRBJ2-5|TRBV6-1|many|NA
CASSEGRRVETQYF
TGTGCCAGCAGTGAAGGTCGAAGGGTTGAGACCCAGTACTTC
>TRBJ2-7|TRBV6-6|many|TRBD1
CASSYPTGDSYEQYF
TGTGCCAGCAGTTACCCTACAGGGGACTCCTACGAGCAGTACTTC
>TRBJ2-6|TRBV13|many|NA
CASSFGANVLTF
TGTGCCAGCAGCTTTGGGGCCAACGTCCTGACTTTC
>TRBJ2-7|TRBV6-1|NA|NA
CASSEDGRYEQYF
TGTGCCAGCAGTGAAGACGGGCGTTACGAGCAGTACTTC
>TRBJ1-1|TRBV2|NA|TRBD1
CASSQTGGPEAFF
TGTGCCAGCAGTCAGACAGGGGGCCCTGAAGCTTTCTTT
>TRBJ2-1|TRBV3-1|NA|TRBD2
CASRFGGSNNEQFF
TGTGCCAGCCGTTTTGGCGGGAGCAACAATGAGCAGTTCTTC
>TRBJ1-4|TRBV28|many|NA
CASLLSGTSDEKLFF
TGTGCCAGCCTCCTTTCAGGGACGAGTGATGAAAAACTGTTTTTT
>TRBJ1-1|TRBV12-3/TRBV12-4|many|TRBD1
CASRTNRGENTEAFF
TGTGCCAGCAGGACCAACAGGGGCGAGAACACTGAAGCTTTCTTT
>TRBJ2-1|TRBV7-9|many|TRBD2
CASSLGTSGRFRNEQFF
TGTGCCAGCAGCTTAGGGACTAGCGGGAGATTTCGAAATGAGCAGTTCTTC
>TRBJ1-6|TRBV27|NA|TRBD1
CASSPGTGISPLHF
TGTGCCAGCAGTCCCGGGACAGGGATTTCACCCCTCCACTTT
>TRBJ2-7|TRBV12-3/TRBV12-4|many|NA
CASSLDRDSSYEQYF
TGTGCCAGCAGCCTCGATCGGGACTCGAGTTACGAGCAGTACTTC
>TRBJ1-6|TRBV28|many|NA
CASRPPPTGHSPLHF
TGTGCCAGCAGACCACCTCCGACAGGCCACTCACCCCTCCACTTT
>TRBJ1-2|TRBV19|NA|NA
CASRKTGNYGYTF
TGTGCCAGTAGGAAGACAGGCAACTATGGCTACACCTTC
>TRBJ1-2|TRBV12-3/TRBV12-4|many|NA
CASSLGANYGYTF
TGTGCCAGCAGTTTGGGCGCTAACTATGGCTACACCTTC
>TRBJ1-1|TRBV20-1|many|NA
CSAAGRPLATEAFF
TGCAGTGCCGCAGGGCGCCCATTAGCCACTGAAGCTTTCTTT
>TRBJ1-2|TRBV7-3|NA|TRBD1
CASSAGGADGYTF
TGTGCCAGCAGCGCAGGGGGCGCGGATGGCTACACCTTC
>TRBJ2-7|TRBV19|NA|NA
CASSIVEGLSYEQYF
TGTGCCAGTAGTATAGTTGAGGGACTCAGCTACGAGCAGTACTTC
>TRBJ2-1|TRBV7-8|many|TRBD2
CASSFVLAGVNEQFF
TGTGCCAGCAGCTTCGTCCTAGCGGGAGTAAATGAGCAGTTCTTC
>TRBJ2-1|TRBV20-1|NA|TRBD2
CSASVQRGGREQFF
TGCAGTGCTAGCGTACAGCGGGGGGGCCGGGAGCAGTTCTTC
>TRBJ2-1|TRBV28|many|NA
CASSLRQKTYNEQFF
TGTGCCAGCAGTTTAAGGCAGAAGACCTACAATGAGCAGTTCTTC
>TRBJ1-2|TRBV2|many|TRBD1
CANYRDRIYGYTF
TGTGCCAACTACAGGGACAGGATTTATGGCTACACCTTC
>TRBJ2-7|TRBV16|few|NA
CASSQYGYEQYF
TGTGCCAGCAGCCAATACGGGTACGAGCAGTACTTC